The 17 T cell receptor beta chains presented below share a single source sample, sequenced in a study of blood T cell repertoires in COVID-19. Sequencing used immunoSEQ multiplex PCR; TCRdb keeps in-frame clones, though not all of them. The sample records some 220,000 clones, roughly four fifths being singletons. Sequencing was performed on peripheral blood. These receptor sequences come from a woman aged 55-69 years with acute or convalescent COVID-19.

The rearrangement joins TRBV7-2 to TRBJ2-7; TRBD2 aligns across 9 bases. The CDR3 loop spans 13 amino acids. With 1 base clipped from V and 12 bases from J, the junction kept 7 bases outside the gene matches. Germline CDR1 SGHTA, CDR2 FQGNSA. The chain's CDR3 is CASSLGPLAGLYF. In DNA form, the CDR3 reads TGTGCCAGCAGCTTAGGACCCCTAGCGGGGTTGTACTTC.

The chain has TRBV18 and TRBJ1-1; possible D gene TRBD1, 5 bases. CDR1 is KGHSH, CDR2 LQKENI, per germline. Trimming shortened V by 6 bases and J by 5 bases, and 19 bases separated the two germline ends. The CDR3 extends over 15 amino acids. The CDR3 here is CASSRQSGSGTEAFF. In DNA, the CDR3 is TGTGCCAGCTCCCGTCAATCAGGGAGCGGGACTGAAGCTTTCTTT.

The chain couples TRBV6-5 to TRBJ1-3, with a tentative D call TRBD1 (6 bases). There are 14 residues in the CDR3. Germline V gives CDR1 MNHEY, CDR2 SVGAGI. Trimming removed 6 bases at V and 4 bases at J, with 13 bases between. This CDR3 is CASRSGEWGNTIYF. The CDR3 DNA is TGTGCCAGCAGGTCAGGGGAGTGGGGAAACACCATATATTTT.

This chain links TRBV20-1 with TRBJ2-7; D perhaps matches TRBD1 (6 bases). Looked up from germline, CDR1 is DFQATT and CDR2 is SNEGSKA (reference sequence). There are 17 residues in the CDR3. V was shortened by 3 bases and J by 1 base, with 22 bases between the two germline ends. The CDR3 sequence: CSASGVGQRSISYEQYF. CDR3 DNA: TGCAGTGCTAGTGGGGTCGGACAGAGGTCAATATCCTACGAGCAGTACTTC.

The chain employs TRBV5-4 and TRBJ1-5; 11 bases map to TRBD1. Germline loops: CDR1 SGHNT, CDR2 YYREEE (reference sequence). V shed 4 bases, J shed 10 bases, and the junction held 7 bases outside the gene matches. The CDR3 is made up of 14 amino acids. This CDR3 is CASSPGTGGSPQHF. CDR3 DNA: TGTGCCAGCAGCCCCGGGACAGGGGGGAGCCCCCAGCATTTT.

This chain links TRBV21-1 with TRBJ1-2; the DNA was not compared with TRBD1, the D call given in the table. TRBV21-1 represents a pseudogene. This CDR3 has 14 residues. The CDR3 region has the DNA TGTGCCAGCAGCAAAGAAGGGACAAACTATGGCTACACCTTC. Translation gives CASSKEGTNYGYTF.

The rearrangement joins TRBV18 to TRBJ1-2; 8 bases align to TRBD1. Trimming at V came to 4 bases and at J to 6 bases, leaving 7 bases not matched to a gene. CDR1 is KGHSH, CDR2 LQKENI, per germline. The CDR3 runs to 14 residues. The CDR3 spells CASSLDRDVDGYTF. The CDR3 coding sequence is TGTGCCAGCTCACTGGACAGGGACGTTGATGGCTACACCTTC.

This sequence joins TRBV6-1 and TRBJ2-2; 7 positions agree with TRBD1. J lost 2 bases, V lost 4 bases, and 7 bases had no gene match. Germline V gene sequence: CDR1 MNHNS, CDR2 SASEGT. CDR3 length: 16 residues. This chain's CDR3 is CASSVYHRGNTGELFF. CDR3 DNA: TGTGCCAGCAGTGTATACCACAGGGGAAACACCGGGGAGCTGTTTTTT.

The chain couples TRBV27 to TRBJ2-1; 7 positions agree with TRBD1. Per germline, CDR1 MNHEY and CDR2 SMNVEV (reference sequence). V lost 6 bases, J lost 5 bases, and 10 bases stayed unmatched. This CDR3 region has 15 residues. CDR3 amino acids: CASSPAGTANNEQFF. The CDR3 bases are TGTGCCAGCAGCCCCGCCGGGACAGCGAACAATGAGCAGTTCTTC.

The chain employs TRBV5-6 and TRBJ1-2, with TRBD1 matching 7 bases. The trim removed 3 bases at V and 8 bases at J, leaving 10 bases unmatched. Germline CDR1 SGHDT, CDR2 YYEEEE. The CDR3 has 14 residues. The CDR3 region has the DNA TGTGCCAGCAGCTCCACAGGGGTTCGTGGCGGCTACACCTTC. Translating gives CASSSTGVRGGYTF.

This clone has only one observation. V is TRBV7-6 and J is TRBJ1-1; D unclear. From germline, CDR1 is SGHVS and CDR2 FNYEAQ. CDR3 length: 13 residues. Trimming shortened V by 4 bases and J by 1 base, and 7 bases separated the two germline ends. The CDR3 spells CASSSNKNTEAFF. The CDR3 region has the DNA TGTGCCAGCAGCTCCAACAAGAACACTGAAGCTTTCTTT.

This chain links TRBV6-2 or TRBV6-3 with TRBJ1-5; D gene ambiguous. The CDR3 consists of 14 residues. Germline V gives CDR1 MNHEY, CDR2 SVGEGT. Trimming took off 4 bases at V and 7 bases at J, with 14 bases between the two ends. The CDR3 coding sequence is TGTGCCAGCAGTTTAGATTCTCCCGGGCAGCCCCAGCATTTT. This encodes CASSLDSPGQPQHF.

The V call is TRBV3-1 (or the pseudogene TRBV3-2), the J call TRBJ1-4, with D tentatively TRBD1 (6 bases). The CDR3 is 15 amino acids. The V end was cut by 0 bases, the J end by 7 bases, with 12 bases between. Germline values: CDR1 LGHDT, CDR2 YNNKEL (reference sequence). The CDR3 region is CASSQDLGAAEKLFF. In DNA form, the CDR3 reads TGTGCCAGCAGCCAAGACTTGGGGGCGGCTGAAAAACTGTTTTTT.

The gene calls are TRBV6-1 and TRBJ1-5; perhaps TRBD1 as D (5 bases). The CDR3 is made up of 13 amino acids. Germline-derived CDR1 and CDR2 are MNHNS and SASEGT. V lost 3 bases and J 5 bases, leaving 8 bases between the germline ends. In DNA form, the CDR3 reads TGTGCCAGCAGTGACAGGGCTCATCAGCCCCAGCATTTT. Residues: CASSDRAHQPQHF.

In nucleotides, the CDR3 is TGTGCCAGCAGTTTTCCGGGGGACACTGAAGCTTTCTTT. Translated, it gives CASSFPGDTEAFF. J is TRBJ1-1 and V is TRBV12-3 or TRBV12-4; maybe TRBD1 (5 bases). V was pared by 3 bases and J by 3 bases, with 8 bases between. The CDR3 totals 13 residues.

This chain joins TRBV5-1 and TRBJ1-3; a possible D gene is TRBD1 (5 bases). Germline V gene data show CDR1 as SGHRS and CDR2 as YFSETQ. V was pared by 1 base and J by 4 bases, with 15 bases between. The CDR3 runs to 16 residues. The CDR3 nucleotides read TGCGCCAGCAGCTTGTTGGTCAGGGAGGCCGGAAACACCATATATTTT. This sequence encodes CASSLLVREAGNTIYF.

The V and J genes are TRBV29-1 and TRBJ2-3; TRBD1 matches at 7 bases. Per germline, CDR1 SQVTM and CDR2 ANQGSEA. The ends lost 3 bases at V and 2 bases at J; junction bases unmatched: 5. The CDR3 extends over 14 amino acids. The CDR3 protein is CSVEGQWVTDTQYF. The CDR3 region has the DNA TGCAGCGTTGAGGGACAGTGGGTCACAGATACGCAGTATTTT.